This passage covers 27 T cell receptor beta chains from one sample sequenced in a study of shared clonotypes between healthy human individuals. Only in-frame clones appear in the TCRdb table, and some are missing; sequencing was by immunoSEQ multiplex PCR. The repertoire holds over 1.5 million clones, with 95% to 99% as singletons. Sequences were obtained from naive CD4+ T cells sorted from blood. Subset in this sample: CD45RA+ positively selected. The receptors stem from a man aged 25 to 40 in good health.

About this clone itself: Other DNA variants within this sample encode the same CDR3. The chain uses TRBV5-1 and TRBJ2-5; D is undetermined. With 2 bases removed from V and 5 bases from J, the gap between germline ends came to 10 bases. CDR1 and CDR2 (germline): SGHRS, YFSETQ. There are 13 residues in the CDR3. This chain's CDR3 is CASSFFSRETQYF. DNA of the CDR3: TGCGCCAGCAGCTTCTTCAGTCGGGAGACCCAGTACTTC. Complete variable domain (other parts from reference TRBV5-1 and TRBJ2-5): KAGVTQTPRYLIKTRGQQVTLSCSPISGHRSVSWYQQTPGQGLQFLFEYFSETQRNKGNFPGRFSGRQFSNSRSEMNVSTLELGDSALYLCASSFFSRETQYFGPGTRLLVL.

Comments on this clone: Other nucleotide sequences from this sample produce the same CDR3. The CDR3 reads CAWSSLYEQYF. CDR3 nucleotide sequence: TGTGCCTGGAGTTCCCTCTACGAGCAGTACTTC. The gene calls are TRBV30 and TRBJ2-7; D is undetermined. The CDR3 sequence is 11 residues long. Germline values: CDR1 GTSNPN, CDR2 SVGIG (reference sequence). V was trimmed by 2 bases and J by 3 bases, leaving 5 bases between them.

The chain couples TRBV6-1 to TRBJ2-7; tentative D call: TRBD1 (5 bases). V dropped 8 bases and J dropped 6 bases, with 17 bases sitting between them. Germline V lookup: CDR1 MNHNS, CDR2 SASEGT. CDR3 length: 13 residues. For the CDR3, the DNA is TGTGCCAGCTCAGAACAGGTATCTGGCGAGCAGTACTTC. Encoded protein: CASSEQVSGEQYF.

Worth noting for this clone: This same CDR3 is encoded by further DNA sequences in the sample. V usage is TRBV10-3 and J usage is TRBJ2-5; 10 bases match TRBD2. Trimming removed 4 bases from V and 4 bases from J; junction bases left unmatched: 0. This CDR3 region has 13 residues. Germline assignment: CDR1 ENHRY and CDR2 SYGVKD. CDR3 DNA sequence: TGTGCCATCAGTGTAGCGGGAGGAGAGACCCAGTACTTC. Its protein product is CAISVAGGETQYF.

This chain uses TRBV5-1 with TRBJ2-7; tentatively, D is TRBD1 (6 bases). Deletions cut 5 bases from V and 6 bases from J, with 18 bases between. The length of the CDR3 is 14 residues. The germline V gene has CDR1 SGHRS and CDR2 YFSETQ. CDR3 amino acids: CASSEPGALSEQYF. CDR3 nucleotide sequence: TGCGCCAGCAGTGAGCCAGGGGCGCTTTCCGAGCAGTACTTC.

The rearrangement links TRBV18 to TRBJ2-1; the D gene is possibly TRBD1 (6 bases). Germline CDR1 is KGHSH and CDR2 is LQKENI. The length of the CDR3 is 15 residues. V gave up 4 bases and J gave up 3 bases, with 13 bases separating them. CDR3 sequence reads: CASSLLTTGYNEQFF. The CDR3 DNA follows: TGTGCCAGCTCACTTCTAACGACAGGCTACAATGAGCAGTTCTTC.

The chain combines TRBV5-4 with TRBJ1-2; TRBD1 might be the D (5 bases). This CDR3 is built from 16 residues. Deletions cut 4 bases from V and 0 bases from J, with 16 bases between. Germline-derived CDR1 and CDR2 are SGHNT and YYREEE (reference sequence). The CDR3 DNA reads as TGTGCCAGCAGCATCGGGACGGCTGCAGCTAACTATGGCTACACCTTC. Translated, it gives CASSIGTAAANYGYTF.

This chain uses TRBV5-8 with TRBJ1-1; D gene unclear. Germline CDR1 reads SGHTS; CDR2 reads YDEGEE. This CDR3 is built from 12 residues. The germline V and J ends were trimmed by 5 bases and 5 bases, with 10 bases remaining between them. The DNA of the CDR3 is TGTGCCAGCAGTTTAGGTTGGACTGAAGCTTTCTTT. It translates to CASSLGWTEAFF.

In its sample, this clone was seen once. The chain carries TRBV29-1 and TRBJ2-7, with a tentative D call TRBD2 (5 bases). Germline V gene data show CDR1 as SQVTM and CDR2 as ANQGSEA. Trimming removed 4 bases at V and 5 bases at J, with 12 bases between. The CDR3 contains 12 residues. The DNA for the CDR3 is TGCAGCGTTGTTCGGGGTATCGACGAGCAGTACTTC. This encodes CSVVRGIDEQYF.

The J gene is TRBJ1-4, the V gene TRBV7-9; D call uncertain. Germline CDR1 SEHNR, CDR2 FQNEAQ (reference sequence). CDR3 size: 14 residues. Trimming removed 5 bases from V and 8 bases from J, with 15 bases in between. In DNA form, the CDR3 reads TGTGCCAGCAGCCGCCAGGTGAATGGAGAAAAACTGTTTTTT. It encodes CASSRQVNGEKLFF. The whole variable domain, remainder taken from reference TRBV7-9 and TRBJ1-4, is DTGVSQNPRHKITKRGQNVTFRCDPISEHNRLYWYRQTLGQGPEFLTYFQNEAQLEKSRLLSDRFSAERPKGSFSTLEIQRTEQGDSAMYLCASSRQVNGEKLFFGSGTQLSVL.

CDR3 loop: CASSRITGSGAFF. The CDR3, as DNA: TGTGCCAGCAGTCGTATCACAGGGTCTGGAGCTTTCTTT. The V call is TRBV6-5, the J call TRBJ1-1, with D tentatively TRBD1 (6 bases). V lost 5 bases to trimming and J lost 10 bases, with 17 bases between them. This CDR3 comprises 13 residues. In germline, CDR1 is MNHEY, CDR2 SVGAGI.

This chain uses TRBV28 with TRBJ2-1; 9 positions match TRBD1. The V gene end was trimmed by 7 bases and the J gene end by 4 bases; junction bases not matched to a gene: 14. The CDR3 runs to 17 residues. Germline loops: CDR1 MDHEN, CDR2 SYDVKM. CDR3 DNA sequence: TGTGCCAGCAAAGGAAACAGGGGGCGAAATTCTTACAATGAGCAGTTCTTC. This encodes CASKGNRGRNSYNEQFF.

V gene TRBV4-1 combines with J gene TRBJ2-5; D not certain. The CDR3 extends over 13 amino acids. V was trimmed by 1 base and J by 5 bases, leaving 8 bases between them. From germline, CDR1 is MGHRA and CDR2 YSYEKL. CDR3 bases: TGCGCCAGCAGCCAAGTGGGTTGGGAGACCCAGTACTTC. This sequence encodes CASSQVGWETQYF.

The rearrangement uses TRBV19 and TRBJ2-7, with 8 bases lining up with TRBD2. The CDR3 is made up of 17 amino acids. V was pared by 6 bases and J by 3 bases, with 16 bases of the junction left unmatched. Germline loops: CDR1 LNHDA, CDR2 SQIVND (reference sequence). The CDR3 DNA reads as TGTGCCAGTAGCCCCCGGGGTACTAGCGGAGCGCACTACGAGCAGTACTTC. It translates to CASSPRGTSGAHYEQYF. Full variable domain (remainder filled in from reference TRBV19 and TRBJ2-7): DGGITQSPKYLFRKEGQNVTLSCEQNLNHDAMYWYRQDPGQGLRLIYYSQIVNDFQKGDIAEGYSVSREKKESFPLTVTSAQKNPTAFYLCASSPRGTSGAHYEQYFGPGTRLTVT.

V is TRBV30 and J is TRBJ1-1; weak D call: TRBD1 (5 bases). This CDR3 spans 18 amino acids. The germline CDR1 and CDR2 sequences are GTSNPN and SVGIG (reference sequence). Trimming shortened V by 5 bases and J by 0 bases, and 25 bases separated the two germline ends. CDR3 sequence (DNA): TGTGCCTGGGAGGGAGAAATCATAGACAGAGCCATGAACACTGAAGCTTTCTTT. Encoded protein: CAWEGEIIDRAMNTEAFF.

This chain connects TRBV2 to TRBJ2-1, with TRBD1 as a possible D gene (5 bases). Germline lookup yields CDR1 SNHLY and CDR2 FYNNEI. The CDR3 runs to 12 residues. The V end lost 6 bases, the J end lost 5 bases, and 8 bases lay between the germline ends. CDR3 amino acids: CASSDSHNEQFF. The CDR3 nucleotides are TGTGCCAGCAGCGACAGTCACAATGAGCAGTTCTTC. Variable domain in full (rest from reference TRBV2 and TRBJ2-1): EPEVTQTPSHQVTQMGQEVILRCVPISNHLYFYWYRQILGQKVEFLVSFYNNEISEKSEIFDDQFSVERPDGSNFTLKIRSTKLEDSAMYFCASSDSHNEQFFGPGTRLTVL.

The chain is built from TRBV7-2 and TRBJ2-3; D call uncertain. CDR3 length equals 12 residues. V lost 3 bases to trimming and J lost 13 bases, with 14 bases between them. The germline V gene encodes CDR1 SGHTA and CDR2 FQGNSA. CDR3 amino acids: CASSLLRKGKYF. The CDR3 DNA reads TGTGCCAGCAGCTTGTTGCGGAAGGGAAAGTATTTT.

The chain has TRBV18 and TRBJ2-7; TRBD2 agrees at 7 bases. J was trimmed by 0 bases and V by 5 bases; bases with no gene match: 4. The CDR3 loop spans 14 amino acids. Germline CDR1 and CDR2: KGHSH and LQKENI. CDR3 sequence reads: CASSVAGASYEQYF. CDR3 coding DNA: TGTGCCAGCTCAGTTGCGGGAGCCTCCTACGAGCAGTACTTC.

J is TRBJ2-5 and V is TRBV5-1; no reliable D call. Trimming pared 5 bases from V and 0 bases from J, leaving 5 bases between. The CDR3 contains 12 residues. Germline CDR1 and CDR2: SGHRS and YFSETQ. CDR3 in amino acids: CASRQNQETQYF. CDR3 DNA sequence: TGCGCCAGCAGACAGAACCAAGAGACCCAGTACTTC.

This clone was counted once. The chain has TRBV4-1 and TRBJ2-7, with TRBD2 matching over 11 bases. With V trimmed by 1 base and J by 3 bases, 8 bases remained unmatched. The CDR3 extends over 17 amino acids. Germline lookup yields CDR1 MGHRA and CDR2 YSYEKL. The CDR3 loop is CASSQAPTSGTGYEQYF. The DNA for the CDR3 is TGCGCCAGCAGCCAAGCTCCGACTAGCGGGACCGGCTACGAGCAGTACTTC.

This sequence joins TRBV2 and TRBJ1-1; unclear D gene. CDR3 length: 13 residues. Trimming left V 2 bases short and J 4 bases short, with 8 bases between. Germline V gene lookup returns CDR1 SNHLY and CDR2 FYNNEI. The DNA of the CDR3 is TGTGCCAGCAGTGAACATCCCGCCACTGAAGCTTTCTTT. Translating it yields CASSEHPATEAFF.

The chain carries TRBV27 and TRBJ2-1; 12 nucleotides line up with TRBD2. CDR1 is MNHEY, CDR2 SMNVEV, per germline (reference sequence). J gave up 7 bases and V 6 bases, and 4 bases lay outside the gene matches. CDR3 length: 14 residues. The CDR3 protein is CASSGTSGWNEQFF. In nucleotides, the CDR3 is TGTGCCAGCAGCGGGACTAGCGGGTGGAATGAGCAGTTCTTC.

This clone showed up just once. The rearrangement links TRBV28 to TRBJ1-1; weak D call: TRBD1 (6 bases). The length of the CDR3 is 15 residues. Germline assignment: CDR1 MDHEN and CDR2 SYDVKM. Trimming pared 3 bases from V and 1 base from J, leaving 12 bases between. DNA for the CDR3: TGTGCCAGCAGTTTCCTACAGGGACGGAACACTGAAGCTTTCTTT. The encoded protein is CASSFLQGRNTEAFF.

This chain links TRBV4-3 with TRBJ2-3; D is undetermined. Germline values: CDR1 LGHNA, CDR2 YSLEER. The length of the CDR3 is 13 residues. Trimming left V 1 base short and J 5 bases short, with 7 bases between. This CDR3 is CASSQGPGDTQYF. In DNA form, the CDR3 reads TGCGCCAGCAGCCAAGGGCCGGGAGATACGCAGTATTTT.

The chain links TRBV12-5 to TRBJ2-1, with 7 bases lining up with TRBD2. This CDR3 is 16 amino acids long. Germline V gene sequence: CDR1 LGHNT, CDR2 FRNRAP. V gave up 6 bases and J gave up 7 bases; unmatched junction bases: 15. The CDR3 loop reads CASGRATSPRENEQFF. DNA of the CDR3: TGTGCTAGTGGCCGAGCGACTAGCCCGAGGGAAAATGAGCAGTTCTTC.

The chain uses TRBV9 and TRBJ1-5, with D unclear. The V gene lost 4 bases and the J gene lost 1 base, with 9 bases spanning the gap. This CDR3 contains 14 residues. CDR1 and CDR2 (germline): SGDLS, YYNGEE. This chain's CDR3 is CASSPQGSNQPQHF. CDR3 sequence (DNA): TGTGCCAGCAGCCCGCAAGGCAGCAATCAGCCCCAGCATTTT.

The chain joins TRBV5-1 to TRBJ2-2; 7 nucleotides agree with TRBD2. The germline CDR1 and CDR2 sequences are SGHRS and YFSETQ. V dropped 4 bases and J dropped 7; count of bases not matched to a gene: 7. This CDR3 spans 14 amino acids. The DNA of the CDR3 is TGCGCCAGCAGCGCGGGAGATCTTAACGGGGAGCTGTTTTTT. It encodes CASSAGDLNGELFF.